A selection of T cell receptor beta chains follows, all from one sample in a study of T cells in Graves' hyperthyroidism and ophthalmopathy. TCRdb re-called the multiplex PCR reads with MiXCR, one entry per CDR3 protein. Of about half a million distinct CDR3 sequences listed, 24% were seen once; the top ten hold around 11%. Source material: blood. These receptors were collected from a woman in her 30s with Graves' ophthalmopathy. Both conserved end residues are part of each CDR3. Rows may omit the clone size; those that give it use once, few, many or a size class.

TRBV6-5,many,TRBJ2-7,CASTLPQGNSYEQYF
TRBV25-1,many,TRBJ1-5,CASSEPGSQPQHF
TRBV20-1,few,TRBJ1-2,CSAQMLGTNYGYTF
TRBV27,many,TRBJ2-5,CASSLGLAPLETQYF
TRBV12-3/TRBV12-4,NA,TRBJ2-5,CASSFRQGAETQYF
TRBV6-2/TRBV6-3,many,TRBJ2-6,CASSYYGGIITGANVLTF
TRBV5-1,NA,TRBJ1-2,CASSLAATYGYTF
TRBV6-1,many,TRBJ1-1,CASSERENTEAFF
TRBV15,NA,TRBJ2-7,CATSANRDRGFYEQYF
TRBV9,few,TRBJ2-1,CASSKGNLNEQFF
TRBV10-3,NA,TRBJ2-5,CAISGDIGETQYF
TRBV11-2,many,TRBJ2-7,CASSLGESYEQYF
TRBV12-3/TRBV12-4,NA,TRBJ2-4,CAISRGQLQNIQYF
TRBV5-6,many,TRBJ1-1,CASSLRTGFTEAFF
TRBV15,many,TRBJ1-2,CATEAGANYGHTF
TRBV11-2,few,TRBJ1-5,CASSPSVELSNQPQHF
TRBV12-3/TRBV12-4,NA,TRBJ1-3,CASSLATWAGNTIYF
TRBV6-5,many,TRBJ1-2,CASSYSETGLGSGHTF
TRBV29-1,NA,TRBJ2-7,CSVRVGEQYF
TRBV30,NA,TRBJ1-5,CAWSVRVGVGSNQPQHF
TRBV10-3,NA,TRBJ1-2,CATTTGVWGYTF
TRBV24-1,NA,TRBJ2-2,CATSDLTGTGELFF
TRBV12-3/TRBV12-4,many,TRBJ1-5,CASSLTPNQPQHF
TRBV10-3,NA,TRBJ2-5,CAIGGTANSGETQYF
TRBV28,many,TRBJ2-5,CASSLSLTGVETQYF
TRBV4-3,many,TRBJ1-5,CASSQVFGKTRDQPQHF
TRBV27,few,TRBJ2-7,CASNYAGTTNEQYF
TRBV6-5,few,TRBJ1-1,CASSYSNLRGNTEAFF
TRBV7-3,many,TRBJ1-1,CASSLMAGTNTEAFF
TRBV7-2,many,TRBJ2-7,CASSLAWTGDYEQYF
TRBV20-1,many,TRBJ1-3,CSAEGYSGNTIYF
TRBV3-1,NA,TRBJ2-7,CASSQDRDGEQYF
TRBV28,few,TRBJ2-5,CASSTGGQETQYF
TRBV19,NA,TRBJ2-5,CASGPGRESQYF
TRBV20-1,many,TRBJ2-5,CSASSGSGETQYF
TRBV28,many,TRBJ1-5,CASSSLGVEGPQHF
TRBV5-1,NA,TRBJ1-2,CASSVPGPYGYTF
TRBV7-3,NA,TRBJ2-3,CASSFGQGQDMQYF
TRBV27,many,TRBJ1-1,CASSTTDMNTEAFF
TRBV30,NA,TRBJ2-7,CAWSVLGLASYEQYF
TRBV12-5,NA,TRBJ2-7,CASGPLYRGSEQYF
TRBV3-1,NA,TRBJ2-7,CASSQGTLDEQYF
TRBV12-3/TRBV12-4,NA,TRBJ1-2,CATSAEDFYGYTF
TRBV5-1,many,TRBJ1-1,CASSWTGTDTEAFF
TRBV19,many,TRBJ2-7,CASNAGTYIPEQYF
TRBV3-1,NA,TRBJ2-7,CATTETGAVDEQYF
TRBV6-1,many,TRBJ1-1,CASSEGLGGLGAEAFF